These 8 T cell receptor beta chains originate from one sample sequenced in a study of shared clonotypes between healthy human individuals. Libraries were prepared by immunoSEQ multiplex PCR; TCRdb keeps only in-frame clonotypes and omits some of them. The data show around 2.1 million clones, with approximately 94% seen just once and more than 1.5% held by the top ten. In the naive CD8 group, cells lacked CD45RO and were positively selected for CCR7, so terminally differentiated effector memory CD45RA+ cells were left out. Sequenced input: naive CD8+ T cells from PBMCs. The origin of the receptors is a young man in good health. Some clones in this sample may be carry-over from other donors' samples.

The chain employs TRBV2 and TRBJ2-1, with 7 bases fitting TRBD2. The CDR3 totals 12 residues. V lost 5 bases, J lost 9 bases, and 4 bases stayed unmatched. Germline values: CDR1 SNHLY, CDR2 FYNNEI. The CDR3 region is CASSRGTIEQFF. The CDR3 nucleotides are TGTGCCAGCAGTCGGGGGACTATTGAGCAGTTCTTC.

The V call is TRBV27, the J call TRBJ2-1, with D perhaps matching TRBD2 (5 bases). The CDR3 totals 12 residues. The germline CDR1 and CDR2 sequences are MNHEY and SMNVEV (reference sequence). Trimming stripped 5 bases from V and 9 bases from J, with 11 bases between. DNA of the CDR3: TGTGCCAGCAGTAGAACCGAGGGTGAGCAGTTCTTC. It yields the protein CASSRTEGEQFF.

The chain links TRBV15 to TRBJ2-2; 7 nucleotides line up with TRBD1. V lost 5 bases, J lost 5 bases, and 8 bases stayed unmatched. Per the germline V gene, CDR1 is LNHNV and CDR2 is YYDKDF (reference sequence). This CDR3 comprises 15 residues. The DNA of the CDR3 is TGTGCCACCAGCGCACGACAGGGTGGAACCGGGGAGCTGTTTTTT. As protein: CATSARQGGTGELFF.

This chain links TRBV28 with TRBJ2-7; D remains ambiguous. CDR1 is MDHEN and CDR2 is SYDVKM in the germline V gene. V was pared by 5 bases and J by 0 bases, with 17 bases between. CDR3 length: 16 amino acids. This CDR3 reads CASSPVSRNPSYEQYF. CDR3 sequence (DNA): TGTGCCAGCAGTCCCGTTAGCAGGAATCCCTCCTACGAGCAGTACTTC.

V gene TRBV27 combines with J gene TRBJ2-2; 12 bases are shared with TRBD2. The CDR3 is 18 amino acids. V trimming: 4 bases; J trimming: 8 bases; junction bases outside the gene matches: 14. Germline V gene data show CDR1 as MNHEY and CDR2 as SMNVEV (reference sequence). CDR3 DNA sequence: TGTGCCAGCAGTTCCTACCTCCTAGCGGGAGGGTTAAGTGGGGAGCTGTTTTTT. This translates into CASSSYLLAGGLSGELFF.

The chain links TRBV7-3 to TRBJ2-7; TRBD2 aligns across 11 bases. The junction had 2 bases not matched to a gene; V was cut back by 2 bases and J by 2 bases. Germline CDR1 SGHTA, CDR2 FQGTGA. The CDR3 length is 15 residues. CDR3: CASSLVAGGTYEQYF. The CDR3 coding sequence is TGTGCCAGCAGCTTAGTAGCGGGAGGGACCTACGAGCAGTACTTC. The full variable domain, completed using reference TRBV7-3 and TRBJ2-7, is GAGVSQTPSNKVTEKGKYVELRCDPISGHTALYWYRQSLGQGPEFLIYFQGTGAADDSGLPNDRFFAVRPEGSVSTLKIQRTERGDSAVYLCASSLVAGGTYEQYFGPGTRLTVT.

This clone was found once. The J gene is TRBJ2-4, the V gene TRBV2; possibly TRBD1 for D (6 bases). This CDR3 has 16 residues. Between the trimmed V and J ends, which lost 4 bases and 2 bases, there was a span of 15 bases. Germline assignment: CDR1 SNHLY and CDR2 FYNNEI. For the CDR3, the DNA is TGTGCCAGCAGTGTGACAGGAGCCAATACCAAAAACATTCAGTACTTC. Its protein product is CASSVTGANTKNIQYF.

This clone has only a few counts. The J gene is TRBJ1-1, the V gene TRBV11-2, with no clear D. Trimming took 5 bases from V and 8 from J, leaving 21 bases between them. The CDR3 is 15 residues long. Germline-derived CDR1 and CDR2 are SGHAT and FQNNGV. The CDR3 sequence: CASSLGRGSPLEAFF. The CDR3 nucleotides are TGTGCCAGCAGCCTAGGTCGAGGATCCCCCCTGGAAGCTTTCTTT.